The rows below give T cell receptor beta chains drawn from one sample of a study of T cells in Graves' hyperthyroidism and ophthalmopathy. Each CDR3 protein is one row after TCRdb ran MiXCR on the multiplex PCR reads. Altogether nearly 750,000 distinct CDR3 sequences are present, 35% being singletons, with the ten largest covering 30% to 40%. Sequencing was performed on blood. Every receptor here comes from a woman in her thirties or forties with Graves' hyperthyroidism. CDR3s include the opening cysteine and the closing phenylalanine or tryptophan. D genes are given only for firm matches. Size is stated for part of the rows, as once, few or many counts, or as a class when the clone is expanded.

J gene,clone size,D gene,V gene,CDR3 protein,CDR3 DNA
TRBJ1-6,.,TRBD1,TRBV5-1,CASSRQGPSSYNSPLHF,TGCGCCAGCAGCCGACAGGGGCCGAGCTCCTATAATTCACCCCTCCACTTT
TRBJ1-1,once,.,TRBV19,CASSIGVGTEAFF,TGTGCCAGTAGTATAGGGGTGGGCACTGAAGCTTTCTTT
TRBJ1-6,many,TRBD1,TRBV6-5,CASSYRTGAYNSPLHF,TGTGCCAGCAGTTACAGGACAGGGGCATATAATTCACCCCTCCACTTT
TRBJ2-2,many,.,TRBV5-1,CASSLVGGTGELFF,TGTGCCAGCAGCTTAGTTGGGGGCACCGGGGAGCTGTTTTTT
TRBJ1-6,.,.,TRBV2,CASSSTGTPPYNSPLHF,TGTGCCAGCAGTTCTACCGGGACACCCCCTTATAATTCACCCCTCCACTTT
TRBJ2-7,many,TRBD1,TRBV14,CASSQDPGQAREQYF,TGTGCCAGCAGCCAAGACCCGGGACAGGCACGCGAGCAGTACTTC
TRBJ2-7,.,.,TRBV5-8,CASSPGTVAYEQYF,TGTGCCAGCAGCCCCGGGACGGTAGCCTACGAGCAGTACTTC
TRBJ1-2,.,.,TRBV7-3,CASSLLLVGSIYGYTF,TGTGCCAGCAGCTTACTTTTGGTAGGGAGCATCTATGGCTACACCTTC
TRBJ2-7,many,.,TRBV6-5,CASGSHGRYF,TGTGCCAGCGGATCCCATGGACGGTACTTC
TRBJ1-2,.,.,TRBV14,CASSHPPGGHYGHTF,TGTGCCAGCAGCCACCCCCCCGGGGGGCACTATGGCCACACCTTC
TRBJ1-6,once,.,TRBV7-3,CASSLAGGPLHF,TGTGCCAGCAGCTTAGCGGGAGGGCCCCTCCACTTT
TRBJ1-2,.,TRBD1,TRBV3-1,CASSQVTGSYGYTF,TGTGCCAGCAGCCAAGTGACAGGGAGCTATGGCTACACCTTC
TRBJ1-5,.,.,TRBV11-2,CASSFHPGAGNQPQHF,TGTGCCAGCAGCTTCCATCCAGGGGCAGGCAATCAGCCCCAGCATTTT
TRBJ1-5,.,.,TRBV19,CAGSIGASNQPQHF,TGTGCCGGTAGTATCGGGGCGAGCAATCAGCCCCAGCATTTT
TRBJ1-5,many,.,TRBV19,CASSIDEWSGSYQPQHF,TGTGCCAGTAGTATAGATGAATGGTCGGGCAGCTATCAGCCCCAGCATTTT
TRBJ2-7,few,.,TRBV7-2,CASSPGTADPEVQYF,TGTGCCAGCAGCCCAGGGACTGCAGACCCCGAAGTGCAGTACTTC
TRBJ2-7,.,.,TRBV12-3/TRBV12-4,CASSLVPSQVYEQYF,TGTGCCAGCAGTTTAGTTCCGTCTCAAGTCTACGAGCAGTACTTC
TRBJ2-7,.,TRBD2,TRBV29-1,CSSPLLAGVVYEQYF,TGCAGCAGTCCTCTACTAGCGGGAGTCGTCTACGAGCAGTACTTC
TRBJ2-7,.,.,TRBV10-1,CASSPDSLYGQYF,TGTGCCAGCAGTCCAGATTCCCTCTACGGGCAGTACTTC
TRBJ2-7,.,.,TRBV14,CASSRWGDEQYF,TGTGCCAGCAGCCGTTGGGGCGACGAGCAGTACTTC
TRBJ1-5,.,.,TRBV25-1,CASREGSNQPQHF,TGTGCCAGCCGGGAGGGTAGCAATCAGCCCCAGCATTTT
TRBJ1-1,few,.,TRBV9,CASSEPRGVPNTEAFF,TGTGCCAGCAGCGAACCAAGGGGGGTCCCGAACACTGAAGCTTTCTTT
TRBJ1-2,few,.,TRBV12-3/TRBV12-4,CASSRGPRTNYGYTF,TGTGCCAGCAGCCGGGGACCACGCACTAACTATGGCTACACCTTC
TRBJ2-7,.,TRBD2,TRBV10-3,CASSRLAGATYEQYF,TGTGCCAGCAGCCGTCTAGCGGGGGCTACCTACGAGCAGTACTTC
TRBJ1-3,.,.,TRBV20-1,CSARDSGVFGDTIYF,TGCAGTGCTAGAGATTCCGGGGTATTTGGAGACACCATATATTTT
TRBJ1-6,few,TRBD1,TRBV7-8,CASSYRGQGNSPLHF,TGTGCCAGCAGCTACCGGGGACAGGGTAATTCACCCCTCCACTTT
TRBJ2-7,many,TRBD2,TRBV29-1,CSVEREEGYEQYF,TGCAGCGTTGAGCGGGAGGAGGGGTACGAGCAGTACTTC
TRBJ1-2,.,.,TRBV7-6,CASTPAGLTGGYTF,TGTGCCAGCACCCCGGCAGGGCTGACGGGGGGCTACACCTTC
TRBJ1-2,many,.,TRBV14,CASSQDEYGYTF,TGTGCCAGCAGCCAAGATGAGTATGGCTACACCTTC
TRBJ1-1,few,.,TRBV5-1,CASSLETIREAFF,TGCGCCAGCAGCTTGGAGACTATTCGGGAAGCTTTCTTT
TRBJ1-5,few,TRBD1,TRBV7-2,CASSQDGTGRQPQHF,TGCGCCAGCAGCCAAGACGGGACAGGGAGACAGCCCCAGCATTTT
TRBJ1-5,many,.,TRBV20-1,CSANDRLLQPQHF,TGCAGTGCAAACGACAGGTTGCTCCAGCCCCAGCATTTT
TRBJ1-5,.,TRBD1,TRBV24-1,CATSLTGGNQPQHF,TGTGCCACCAGTCTAACAGGGGGGAATCAGCCCCAGCATTTT
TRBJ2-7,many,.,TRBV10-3,CAISGLRASYEQYF,TGTGCCATCAGTGGATTGCGAGCTTCCTACGAGCAGTACTTC
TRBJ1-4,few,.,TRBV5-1,CASSLQENEKLFF,TGCGCCAGCAGCTTACAGGAGAATGAAAAACTGTTTTTT
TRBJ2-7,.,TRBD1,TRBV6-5,CASSPGTGDLTYEQYF,TGTGCCAGCAGCCCCGGGACAGGCGATTTAACCTACGAGCAGTACTTC
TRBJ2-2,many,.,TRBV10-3,CAITTGTPNTGELFF,TGTGCCATCACCACAGGGACACCGAACACCGGGGAGCTGTTTTTT
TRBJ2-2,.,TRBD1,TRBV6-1,CASGDRTGELFF,TGTGCCAGCGGGGACAGAACCGGGGAGCTGTTTTTT
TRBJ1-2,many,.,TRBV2,CASSVSPGEGYTF,TGTGCCAGCAGTGTATCCCCAGGGGAAGGCTACACCTTC
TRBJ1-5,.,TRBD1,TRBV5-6,CASSLWTGAGNQPQHF,TGTGCCAGCAGCCTATGGACAGGGGCAGGCAATCAGCCCCAGCATTTT
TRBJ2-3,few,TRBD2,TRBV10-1,CASSESLAGGTDTQYF,TGCGCCAGCAGTGAGTCCCTAGCGGGCGGCACAGATACGCAGTATTTT
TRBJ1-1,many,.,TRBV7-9,CASRSGVMDTEAFF,TGTGCCAGCAGATCGGGGGTGATGGACACTGAAGCTTTCTTT
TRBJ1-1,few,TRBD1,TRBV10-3,CAISGQGSIEAFF,TGTGCCATCAGTGGACAGGGAAGCATTGAAGCTTTCTTT
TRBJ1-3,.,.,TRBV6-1,CASSRPIQPAGNTIYF,TGTGCCAGCAGTCGACCCATCCAGCCGGCTGGAAACACCATATATTTT
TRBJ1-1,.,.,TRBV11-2,CASTLDLANTEAFF,TGTGCCAGCACCTTAGACCTTGCGAACACTGAAGCTTTCTTT
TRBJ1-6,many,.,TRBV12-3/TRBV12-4,CASSRLDSPLHF,TGTGCCAGCAGCCGCTTGGATTCACCCCTCCACTTT
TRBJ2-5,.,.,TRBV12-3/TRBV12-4,CASAPPLSHETQYF,TGTGCTAGTGCCCCCCCTTTATCCCATGAGACCCAGTACTTC
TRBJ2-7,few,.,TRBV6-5,CATLASAYEQYF,TGTGCCACCCTAGCTTCGGCCTACGAGCAGTACTTC
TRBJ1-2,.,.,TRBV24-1,CASSSRSRNTTNYGYTF,TGTGCCAGCAGTTCCCGCTCCAGGAATACTACTAACTATGGCTACACCTTC
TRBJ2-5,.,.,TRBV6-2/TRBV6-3,CASSIGVGETQYF,TGTGCCAGCAGCATCGGGGTGGGGGAGACCCAGTACTTC
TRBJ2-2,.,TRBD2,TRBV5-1,CASSLRGLTSGNTGELFF,TGCGCCAGCAGCTTACGGGGCTTGACTAGCGGGAACACCGGGGAGCTGTTTTTT
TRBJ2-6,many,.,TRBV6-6,CASSSYRTDNVLTF,TGTGCCAGCAGTTCCTACAGGACAGACAACGTCCTGACTTTC
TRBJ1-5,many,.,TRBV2,CASSGGGTGSNQPQHF,TGTGCCAGCAGCGGGGGAGGGACGGGGAGCAATCAGCCCCAGCATTTT
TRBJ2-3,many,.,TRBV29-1,CSVGILDTQYF,TGCAGCGTCGGGATACTAGATACGCAGTATTTT
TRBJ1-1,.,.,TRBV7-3,CASSPWGSSEEAFF,TGTGCCAGCAGCCCTTGGGGGAGCAGCGAGGAAGCTTTCTTT
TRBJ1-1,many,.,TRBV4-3,CASSQEGRTEAFF,TGCGCCAGCAGCCAAGAGGGTCGCACTGAAGCTTTCTTT
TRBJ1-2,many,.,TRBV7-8,CASSLGETGGYTF,TGTGCCAGCAGCTTAGGGGAAACGGGTGGCTACACCTTC
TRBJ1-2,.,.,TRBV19,CASSIVSEDYGYTF,TGTGCCAGTAGTATAGTGTCAGAGGACTATGGCTACACCTTC